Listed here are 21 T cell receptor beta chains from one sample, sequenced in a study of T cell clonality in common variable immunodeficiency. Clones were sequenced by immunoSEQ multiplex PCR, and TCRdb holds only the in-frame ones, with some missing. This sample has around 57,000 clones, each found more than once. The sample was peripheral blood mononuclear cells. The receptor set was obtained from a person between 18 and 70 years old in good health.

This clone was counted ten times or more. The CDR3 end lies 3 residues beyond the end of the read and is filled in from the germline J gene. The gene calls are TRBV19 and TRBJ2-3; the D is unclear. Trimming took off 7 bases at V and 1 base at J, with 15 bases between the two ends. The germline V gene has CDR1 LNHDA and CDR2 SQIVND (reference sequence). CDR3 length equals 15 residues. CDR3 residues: CASTDWRERTDTQYF. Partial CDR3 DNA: TGTGCCAGTACTGACTGGCGAGAACGCACAGATACG.

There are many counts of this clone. The sequenced part of the CDR3 DNA is TGCAGTGCTCTTGGGGGACTCTCTGGAAACACC. Its protein is CSALGGLSGNT. The whole CDR3 sequence is CSALGGLSGNTIYF. V gene TRBV20-1 combines with J gene TRBJ1-3; D might be TRBD1 (5 bases). The DNA ends 3 residues before the CDR3 does, and the rest of the CDR3 is filled in from the germline J gene. CDR3 length: 14 amino acids. V shed 5 bases and J shed 0 bases, with 11 bases lying between them. CDR1 is DFQATT and CDR2 is SNEGSKA in the germline V gene (reference sequence).

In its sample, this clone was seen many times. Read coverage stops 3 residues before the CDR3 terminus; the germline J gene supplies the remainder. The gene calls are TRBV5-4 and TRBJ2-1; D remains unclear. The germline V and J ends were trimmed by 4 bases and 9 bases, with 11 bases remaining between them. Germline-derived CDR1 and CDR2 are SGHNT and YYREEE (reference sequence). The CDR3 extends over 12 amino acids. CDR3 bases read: TGTGCCAGCAGCGGTGGTTTGCGTGAG. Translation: CASSGGLRE. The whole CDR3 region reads CASSGGLREQFF.

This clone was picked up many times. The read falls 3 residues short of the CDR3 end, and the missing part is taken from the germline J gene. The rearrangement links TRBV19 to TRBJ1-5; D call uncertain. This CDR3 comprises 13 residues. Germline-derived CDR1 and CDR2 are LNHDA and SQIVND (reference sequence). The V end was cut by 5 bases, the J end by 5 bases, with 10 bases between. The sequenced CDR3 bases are TGTGCCAGTAGTCCCCAGAAGGATCAGCCC. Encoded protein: CASSPQKDQP. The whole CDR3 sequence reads CASSPQKDQPQHF.

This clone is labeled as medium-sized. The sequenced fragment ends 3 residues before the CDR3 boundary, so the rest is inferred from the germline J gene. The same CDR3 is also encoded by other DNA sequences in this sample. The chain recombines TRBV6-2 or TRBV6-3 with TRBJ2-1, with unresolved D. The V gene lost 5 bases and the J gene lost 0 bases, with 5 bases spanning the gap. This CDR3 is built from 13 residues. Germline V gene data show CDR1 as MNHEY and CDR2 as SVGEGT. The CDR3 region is CASSTSSYNEQFF. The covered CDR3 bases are TGTGCCAGCAGTACCAGCTCCTACAATGAG.

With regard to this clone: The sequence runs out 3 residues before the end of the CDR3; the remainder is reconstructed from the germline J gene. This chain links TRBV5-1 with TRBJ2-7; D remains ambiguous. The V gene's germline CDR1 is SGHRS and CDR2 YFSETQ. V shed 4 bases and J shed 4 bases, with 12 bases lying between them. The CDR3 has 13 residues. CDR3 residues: CASSVSSVYEQYF. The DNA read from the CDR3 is TGCGCCAGCAGCGTAAGTTCAGTGTACGAG. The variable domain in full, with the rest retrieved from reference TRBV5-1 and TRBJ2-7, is KAGVTQTPRYLIKTRGQQVTLSCSPISGHRSVSWYQQTPGQGLQFLFEYFSETQRNKGNFPGRFSGRQFSNSRSEMNVSTLELGDSALYLCASSVSSVYEQYFGPGTRLTVT.

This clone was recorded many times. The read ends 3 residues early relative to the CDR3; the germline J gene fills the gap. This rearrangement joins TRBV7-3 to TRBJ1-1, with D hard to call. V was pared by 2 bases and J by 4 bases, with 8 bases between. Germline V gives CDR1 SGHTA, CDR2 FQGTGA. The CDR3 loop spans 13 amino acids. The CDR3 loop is CASSLFEGTEAFF. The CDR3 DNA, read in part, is TGTGCCAGCAGCTTATTTGAGGGCACTGAA.

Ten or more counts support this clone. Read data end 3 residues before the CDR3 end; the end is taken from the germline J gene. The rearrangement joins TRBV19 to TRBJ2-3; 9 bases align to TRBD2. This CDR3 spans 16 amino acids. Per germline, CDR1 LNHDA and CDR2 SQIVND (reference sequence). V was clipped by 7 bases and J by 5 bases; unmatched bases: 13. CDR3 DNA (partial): TGTGCCAGTAATAGCGGTGGGACTAGCAATGGAGATACG. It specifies CASNSGGTSNGDT. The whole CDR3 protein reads CASNSGGTSNGDTQYF.

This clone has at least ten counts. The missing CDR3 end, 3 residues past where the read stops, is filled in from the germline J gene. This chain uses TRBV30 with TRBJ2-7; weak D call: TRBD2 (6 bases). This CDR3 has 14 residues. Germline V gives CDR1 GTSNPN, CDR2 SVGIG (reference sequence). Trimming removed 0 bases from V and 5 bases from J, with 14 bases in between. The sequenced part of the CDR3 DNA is TGTGCCTGGAGTGTACTGGAGGGGATCGACGAG. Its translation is CAWSVLEGIDE. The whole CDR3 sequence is CAWSVLEGIDEQYF.

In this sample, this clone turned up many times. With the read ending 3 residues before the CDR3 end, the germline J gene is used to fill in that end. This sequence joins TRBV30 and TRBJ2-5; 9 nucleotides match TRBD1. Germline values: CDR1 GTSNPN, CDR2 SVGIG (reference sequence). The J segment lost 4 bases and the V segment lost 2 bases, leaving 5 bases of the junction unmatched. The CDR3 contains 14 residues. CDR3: CAWSRGQGPETQYF. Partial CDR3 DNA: TGTGCCTGGAGTAGAGGACAGGGGCCAGAGACC.

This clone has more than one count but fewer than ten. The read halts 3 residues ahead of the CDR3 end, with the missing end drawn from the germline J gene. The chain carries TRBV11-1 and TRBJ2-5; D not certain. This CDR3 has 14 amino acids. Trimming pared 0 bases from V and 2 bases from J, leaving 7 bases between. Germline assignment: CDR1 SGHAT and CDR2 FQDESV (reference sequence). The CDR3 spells CASSLAGSQETQYF. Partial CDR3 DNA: TGTGCCAGCAGCTTAGCCGGGTCACAAGAGACC.

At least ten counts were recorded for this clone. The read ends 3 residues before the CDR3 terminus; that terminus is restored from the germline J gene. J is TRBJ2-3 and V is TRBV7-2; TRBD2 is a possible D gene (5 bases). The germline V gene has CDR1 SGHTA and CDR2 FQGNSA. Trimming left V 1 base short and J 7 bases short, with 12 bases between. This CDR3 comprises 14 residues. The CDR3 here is CASSLDRTLNTQYF. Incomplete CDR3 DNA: TGTGCCAGCAGCTTAGATCGGACTTTGAATACG. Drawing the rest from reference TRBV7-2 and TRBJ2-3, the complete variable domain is GAGVSQSPSNKVTEKGKDVELRCDPISGHTALYWYRQSLGQGLEFLIYFQGNSAPDKSGLPSDRFSAERTGGSVSTLTIQRTQQEDSAVYLCASSLDRTLNTQYFGPGTRLTVL.

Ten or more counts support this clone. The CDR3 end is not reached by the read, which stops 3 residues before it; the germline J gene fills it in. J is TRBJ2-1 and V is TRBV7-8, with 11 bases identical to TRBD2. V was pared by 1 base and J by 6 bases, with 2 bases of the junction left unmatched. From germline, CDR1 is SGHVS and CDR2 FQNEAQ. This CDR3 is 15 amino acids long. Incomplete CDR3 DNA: TGTGCCAGCAGCTTAGAACTAGCGGGAGTCAATGAG. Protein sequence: CASSLELAGVNE. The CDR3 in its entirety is CASSLELAGVNEQFF. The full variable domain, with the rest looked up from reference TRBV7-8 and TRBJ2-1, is GAGVSQSPRYKVAKRGQDVALRCDPISGHVSLFWYQQALGQGPEFLTYFQNEAQLDKSGLPSDRFFAERPEGSVSTLKIQRTQQEDSAVYLCASSLELAGVNEQFFGPGTRLTVL.

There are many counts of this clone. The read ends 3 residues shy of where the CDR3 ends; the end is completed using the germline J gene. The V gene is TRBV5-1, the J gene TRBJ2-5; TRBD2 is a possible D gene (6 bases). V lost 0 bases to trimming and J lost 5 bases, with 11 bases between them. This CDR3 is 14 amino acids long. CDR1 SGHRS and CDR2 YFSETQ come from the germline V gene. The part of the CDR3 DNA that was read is TGCGCCAGCAGCTTGGTTTCTAGCGCCGAGACC. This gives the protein CASSLVSSAET. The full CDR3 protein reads CASSLVSSAETQYF.

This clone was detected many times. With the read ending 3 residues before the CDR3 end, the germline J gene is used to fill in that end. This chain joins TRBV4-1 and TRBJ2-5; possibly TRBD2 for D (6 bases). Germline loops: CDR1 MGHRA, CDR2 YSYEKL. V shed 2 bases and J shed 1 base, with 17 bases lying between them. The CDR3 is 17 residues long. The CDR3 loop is CASSQPSGTRLQETQYF. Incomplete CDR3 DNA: TGCGCCAGCAGCCAACCATCCGGGACTCGCCTCCAAGAGACC.

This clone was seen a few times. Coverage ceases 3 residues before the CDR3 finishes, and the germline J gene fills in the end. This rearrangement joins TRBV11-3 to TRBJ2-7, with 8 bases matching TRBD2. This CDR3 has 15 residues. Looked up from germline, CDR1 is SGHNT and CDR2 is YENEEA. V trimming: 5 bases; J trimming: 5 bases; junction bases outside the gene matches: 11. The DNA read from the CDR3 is TGTGCCAGCAGCCATAATCGGCGGGAGGTCAACGAG. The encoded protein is CASSHNRREVNE. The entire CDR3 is CASSHNRREVNEQYF.

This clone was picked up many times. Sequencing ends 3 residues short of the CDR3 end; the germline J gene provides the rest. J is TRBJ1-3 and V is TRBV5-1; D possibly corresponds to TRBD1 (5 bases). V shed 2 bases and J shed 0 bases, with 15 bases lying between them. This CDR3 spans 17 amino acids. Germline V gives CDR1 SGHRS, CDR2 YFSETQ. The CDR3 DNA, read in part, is TGCGCCAGCAGCTTTGGGCCAGGGAAGTTCTCTGGAAACACC. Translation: CASSFGPGKFSGNT. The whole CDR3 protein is CASSFGPGKFSGNTIYF.

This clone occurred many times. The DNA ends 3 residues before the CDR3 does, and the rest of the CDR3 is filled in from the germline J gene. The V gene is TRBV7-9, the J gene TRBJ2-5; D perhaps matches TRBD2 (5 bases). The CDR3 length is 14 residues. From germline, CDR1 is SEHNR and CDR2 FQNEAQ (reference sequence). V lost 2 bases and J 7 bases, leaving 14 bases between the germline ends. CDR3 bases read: TGTGCCAGCAGCTTATACGGGGTATCGAGGACC. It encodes CASSLYGVSRT. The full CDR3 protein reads CASSLYGVSRTQYF.

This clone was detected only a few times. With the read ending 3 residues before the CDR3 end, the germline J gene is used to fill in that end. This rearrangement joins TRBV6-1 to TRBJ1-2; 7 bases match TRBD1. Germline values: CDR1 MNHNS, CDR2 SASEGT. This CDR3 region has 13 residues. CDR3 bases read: TGTGCCAGCAGTGAAGTAGGGGGACAGGGC. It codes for CASSEVGGQG. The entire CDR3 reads CASSEVGGQGYTF.

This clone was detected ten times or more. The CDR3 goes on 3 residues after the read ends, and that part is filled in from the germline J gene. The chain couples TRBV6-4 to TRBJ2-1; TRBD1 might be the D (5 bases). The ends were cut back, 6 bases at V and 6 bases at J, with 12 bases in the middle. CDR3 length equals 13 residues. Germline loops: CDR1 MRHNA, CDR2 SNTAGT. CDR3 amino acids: CASRAGSGNEQFF. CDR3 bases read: TGTGCCAGCAGAGCAGGGTCGGGCAATGAG.

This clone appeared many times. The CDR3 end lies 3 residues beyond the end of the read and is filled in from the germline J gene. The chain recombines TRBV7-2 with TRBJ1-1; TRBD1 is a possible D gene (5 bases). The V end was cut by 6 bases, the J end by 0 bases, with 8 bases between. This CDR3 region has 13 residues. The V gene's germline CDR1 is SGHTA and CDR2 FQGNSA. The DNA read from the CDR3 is TGTGCCAGCAGGTTGGGGCTGAACACTGAA. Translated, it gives CASRLGLNTE. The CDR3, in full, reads CASRLGLNTEAFF.